This paragraph covers one T cell receptor (beta chain) sequence. Sequencing of TCR beta was performed on blood CD8+ and CD4+ T cells. Germline loops: CDR1 DFQATT, CDR2 SNEGSKA (reference sequence). V dropped 5 bases and J dropped 0 bases, with 14 bases sitting between them. The length of the CDR3 is 14 residues. The data derive from a study of CD8 T cells in Susac syndrome. Roughly 0.45 to 1 ug RNA was reverse transcribed with random hexamers. TCRdb reanalysed the immunoSEQ multiplex PCR reads using MiXCR and keeps one entry per CDR3 protein. The sample records tens of thousands of distinct CDR3 sequences, 93% being singletons.

The receptor's source is a human donor with Susac syndrome. The sequenced material came from CD4+ T cells from PBMCs. The chain carries TRBV20-1 and TRBJ2-7, with D possibly being TRBD1 or TRBD2 (5 bases each). In DNA, the CDR3 is TGCAGTGCTTGGGGACGGCGAAGCTCCTACGAGCAGTACTTC. This codes for CSAWGRRSSYEQYF.